This TCR beta chain emerged from a study of cytomegalovirus exposure and HLA in healthy donors. Trimming cost V 5 bases and J 6 bases, with 13 bases left between them. The CDR3 length is 14 residues. CDR1 is SGHAT and CDR2 is FQNNGV in the germline V gene. This PCR relied on a set of 60 Vbeta primers and 13 Jbeta primers. Sequencing was performed with immunoSEQ multiplex PCR; in TCRdb, only in-frame clones are kept and a portion is missing. The data contain roughly 170,000 clones, around 84% of them singletons. The chain joins TRBV11-2 to TRBJ2-2, with a tentative D call TRBD1 (6 bases). This TCR was sampled from a girl aged 2-10 years in good health and CMV-seropositive. Sequencing was carried out using PBMCs. For the CDR3, the DNA is TGTGCCAGCAGCCTACAGGGTGGGTCCGGGGAGCTGTTTTTT. Translating gives CASSLQGGSGELFF. Based on the CDR3 plus reference TRBV11-2 and TRBJ2-2, the full variable domain is EAGVAQSPRYKIIEKRQSVAFWCNPISGHATLYWYQQILGQGPKLLIQFQNNGVVDDSQLPKDRFSAERLKGVDSTLKIQPAKLEDSAVYLCASSLQGGSGELFFGEGSRLTVL.